The 8 T cell receptor beta chains in this list originate from one sample, sequenced in a study of cytomegalovirus exposure and HLA in healthy donors. Both 60 Vbeta primers and 13 Jbeta primers went into the PCR. TCRdb's copy holds only in-frame clones and misses some; the assay was immunoSEQ multiplex PCR. The sample comprises some 140,000 clones, 79% of which are singletons, and about 0.97% rests with the top ten. Sample: PBMCs. Every receptor here comes from a man between 18 and 29 years old in good health and CMV-seronegative.

As to this clone: Other DNA sequences in this sample translate to the same CDR3. The V call is TRBV4-3, the J call TRBJ2-7; 8 bases agree with TRBD1. V lost 5 bases to trimming and J lost 2 bases; unmatched junction nucleotides: 5. This CDR3 has 14 residues. CDR1 is LGHNA, CDR2 YSLEER, per germline. The CDR3 is CASSIGQGAYEQYF. The CDR3 nucleotides read TGCGCCAGCAGCATTGGACAGGGAGCCTACGAGCAGTACTTC.

The V and J genes are TRBV20-1 and TRBJ1-2; TRBD1 matches 7 bases. V was clipped by 6 bases and J by 10 bases; unmatched bases: 8. Germline-derived CDR1 and CDR2 are DFQATT and SNEGSKA (reference sequence). The CDR3 runs 11 residues. The CDR3 DNA sequence: TGCAGTGCCAAGGACAGGACCTTCTACACCTTC. Translated: CSAKDRTFYTF.

This clone was found a few times. J is TRBJ1-6 and V is TRBV2; 7 bases are shared with TRBD1. The J segment lost 6 bases and the V segment lost 5 bases, leaving 4 bases of the junction unmatched. Germline V gives CDR1 SNHLY, CDR2 FYNNEI. This CDR3 has 14 residues. Here the CDR3 DNA reads TGTGCCAGCAGTCTGACAGGGAGTAATTCACCCCTCCACTTT. Protein sequence: CASSLTGSNSPLHF.

The V gene is TRBV7-2, the J gene TRBJ2-7, with D unclear. V was trimmed by 1 base and J by 3 bases, leaving 7 bases between them. Germline V gene data show CDR1 as SGHTA and CDR2 as FQGNSA. CDR3 length equals 13 residues. The CDR3 nucleotides read TGTGCCAGCAGCTTAGGAGCTCTCTACGAGCAGTACTTC. Translating it yields CASSLGALYEQYF.

The rearrangement uses TRBV30 and TRBJ2-3, with D tentatively TRBD2 (6 bases). This CDR3 comprises 14 residues. V lost 3 bases and J 6 bases, leaving 16 bases between the germline ends. In germline, CDR1 is GTSNPN, CDR2 SVGIG (reference sequence). Written as DNA, the CDR3 is TGTGCCTGGAGAGATGGGGCGGGGTCGGATACGCAGTATTTT. Protein sequence: CAWRDGAGSDTQYF.

This chain joins TRBV4-3 and TRBJ1-1; unclear D gene. The ends were cut back, 3 bases at V and 1 base at J, with 15 bases in the middle. CDR3 length: 16 residues. The germline V gene encodes CDR1 LGHNA and CDR2 YSLEER. The CDR3 sequence: CASSQAARGPNTEAFF. CDR3 bases: TGCGCCAGCAGCCAGGCCGCCCGTGGGCCGAACACTGAAGCTTTCTTT.

The V call is TRBV19, the J call TRBJ1-1; tentatively, D is TRBD1 (5 bases). Germline-derived CDR1 and CDR2 are LNHDA and SQIVND (reference sequence). V lost 5 bases to trimming and J lost 5 bases, with 18 bases between them. The CDR3 totals 15 residues. The CDR3 DNA is TGTGCCAGTAGTCTCGGGACTGGGTATGGAACTGAAGCTTTCTTT. Amino acids: CASSLGTGYGTEAFF.

The gene calls are TRBV2 and TRBJ2-5, with D possibly matching TRBD1 (5 bases). Trimming took 4 bases from V and 2 from J, leaving 8 bases between them. Germline lookup yields CDR1 SNHLY and CDR2 FYNNEI. CDR3 length equals 13 residues. This CDR3 is CASSGQGQETQYF. In nucleotides, the CDR3 is TGTGCCAGCAGTGGGCAGGGTCAAGAGACCCAGTACTTC.